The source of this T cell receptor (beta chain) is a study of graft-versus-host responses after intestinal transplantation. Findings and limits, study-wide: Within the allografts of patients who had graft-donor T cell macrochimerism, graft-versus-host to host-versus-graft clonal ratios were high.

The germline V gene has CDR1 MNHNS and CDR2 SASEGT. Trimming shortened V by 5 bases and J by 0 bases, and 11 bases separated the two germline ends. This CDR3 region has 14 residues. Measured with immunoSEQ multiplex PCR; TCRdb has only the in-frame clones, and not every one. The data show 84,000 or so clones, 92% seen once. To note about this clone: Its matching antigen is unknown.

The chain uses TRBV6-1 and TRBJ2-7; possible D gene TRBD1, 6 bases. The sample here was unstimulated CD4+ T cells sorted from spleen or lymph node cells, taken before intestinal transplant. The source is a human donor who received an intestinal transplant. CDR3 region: CASSSRTDSYEQYF. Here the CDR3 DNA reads TGTGCCAGCAGTTCCCGGACAGACTCCTACGAGCAGTACTTC.